The clone carrying this TCR beta chain was found many times. These data are taken from a study of T cells in Graves' hyperthyroidism and ophthalmopathy. Turning to the study itself: Peripheral blood draws took place at initial diagnosis, ahead of any treatment.

CDR1 and CDR2 (germline): MNHNS, SASEGT. The length of the CDR3 is 13 residues. Trimming pared 3 bases from V and 7 bases from J, leaving 12 bases between. Template material for amplifying TCR beta CDR3 regions consisted of RNA transcripts. TCR CDR3 regions were first amplified by RT-PCR with HTBI primers. TCRdb ran MiXCR on the multiplex PCR reads and lists one entry per CDR3 protein. The profile shows about 460,000 distinct CDR3 sequences, 20% to 25% of them singletons. The clonotype was recovered from a woman in her 70s with Graves' ophthalmopathy. Sequencing used blood. This chain joins TRBV6-1 and TRBJ1-1; D might be TRBD1 (6 bases). CDR3 sequence: CASSDWGGGEAFF. CDR3 DNA: TGTGCCAGCAGTGACTGGGGAGGGGGTGAAGCTTTCTTT.